This TCR beta chain was captured in a study of TIL therapy for anti-PD-1-resistant metastatic lung cancer. The libraries were made with immunoSEQ v3. Profiled with immunoSEQ multiplex PCR; TCRdb holds only in-frame clones, not every one. The data show 55,000 or so clones, more than 80% seen once. Time point: pre-treatment sample, taken before nivolumab and TIL therapy. The CDR3 covers 18 residues. V dropped 6 bases and J dropped 0 bases, with 21 bases sitting between them. Germline V gene sequence: CDR1 ENHRY, CDR2 SYGVKD. The sequence was obtained from a person aged 25 to 79 with non-small cell lung cancer. This chain joins TRBV10-3 and TRBJ1-3; D possibly corresponds to TRBD1 (6 bases). The source material was blood, sampled at baseline. CDR3 sequence (DNA): TGTGCCATCAGCCGGACAGAGCAGCCAGGTAGCTCTGGAAACACCATATATTTT. Protein: CAISRTEQPGSSGNTIYF.